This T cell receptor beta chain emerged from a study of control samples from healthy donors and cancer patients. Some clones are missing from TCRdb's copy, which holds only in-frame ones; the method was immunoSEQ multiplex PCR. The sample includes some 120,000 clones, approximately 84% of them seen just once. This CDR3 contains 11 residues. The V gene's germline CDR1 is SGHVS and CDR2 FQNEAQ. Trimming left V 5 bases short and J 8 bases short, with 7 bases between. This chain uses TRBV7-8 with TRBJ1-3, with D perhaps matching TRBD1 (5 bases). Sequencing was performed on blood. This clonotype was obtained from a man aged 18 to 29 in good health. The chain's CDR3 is CASSQGDTIYF. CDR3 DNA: TGTGCCAGCAGCCAGGGAGACACCATATATTTT.